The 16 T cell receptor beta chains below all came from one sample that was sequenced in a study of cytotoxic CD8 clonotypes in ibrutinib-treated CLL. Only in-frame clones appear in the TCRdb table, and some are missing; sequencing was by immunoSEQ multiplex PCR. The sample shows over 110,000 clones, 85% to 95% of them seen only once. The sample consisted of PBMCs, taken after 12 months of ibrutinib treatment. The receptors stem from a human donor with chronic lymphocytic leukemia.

Here the CDR3 reads CASSLGVSYNEQFF. CDR3 sequence (DNA): TGTGCCAGCAGCTTAGGAGTTTCCTACAATGAGCAGTTCTTC. J is TRBJ2-1 and V is TRBV11-2; D remains ambiguous. The CDR3 length is 14 residues. Germline V CDR1 and CDR2: SGHAT, FQNNGV. V gave up 1 base and J gave up 1 base, with 5 bases separating them.

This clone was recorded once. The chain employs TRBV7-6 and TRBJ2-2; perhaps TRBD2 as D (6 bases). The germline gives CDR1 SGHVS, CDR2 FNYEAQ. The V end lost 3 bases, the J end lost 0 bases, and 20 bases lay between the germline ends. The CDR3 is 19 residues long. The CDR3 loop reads CASSFPGLLEEANTGELFF. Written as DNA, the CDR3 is TGTGCCAGCAGCTTTCCGGGACTCCTCGAAGAGGCGAACACCGGGGAGCTGTTTTTT.

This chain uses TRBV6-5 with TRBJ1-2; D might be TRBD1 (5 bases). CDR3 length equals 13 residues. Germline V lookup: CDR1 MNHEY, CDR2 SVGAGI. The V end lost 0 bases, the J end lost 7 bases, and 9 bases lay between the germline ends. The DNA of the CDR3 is TGTGCCAGCAGTTACTCGGAGGGGATTGGCTACACCTTC. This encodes CASSYSEGIGYTF.

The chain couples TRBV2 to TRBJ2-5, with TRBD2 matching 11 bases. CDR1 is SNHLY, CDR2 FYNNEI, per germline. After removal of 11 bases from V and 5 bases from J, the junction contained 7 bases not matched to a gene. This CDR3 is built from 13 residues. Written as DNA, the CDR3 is TGTGCCGGTACTAGCGGGAGCAGGGAGACCCAGTACTTC. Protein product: CAGTSGSRETQYF.

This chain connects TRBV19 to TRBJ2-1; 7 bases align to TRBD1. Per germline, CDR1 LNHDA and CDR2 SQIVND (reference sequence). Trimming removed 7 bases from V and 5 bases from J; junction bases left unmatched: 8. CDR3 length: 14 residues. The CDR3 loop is CASTSRDRNNEQFF. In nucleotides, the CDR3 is TGTGCCAGTACCTCACGGGACAGAAACAATGAGCAGTTCTTC. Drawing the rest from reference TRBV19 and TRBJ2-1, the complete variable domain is DGGITQSPKYLFRKEGQNVTLSCEQNLNHDAMYWYRQDPGQGLRLIYYSQIVNDFQKGDIAEGYSVSREKKESFPLTVTSAQKNPTAFYLCASTSRDRNNEQFFGPGTRLTVL.

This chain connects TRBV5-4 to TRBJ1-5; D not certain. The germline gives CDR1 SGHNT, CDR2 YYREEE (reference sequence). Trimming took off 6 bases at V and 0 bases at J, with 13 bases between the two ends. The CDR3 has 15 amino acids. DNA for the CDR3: TGTGCCAGCACCCGTCCCCTTTATAGCAATCAGCCCCAGCATTTT. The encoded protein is CASTRPLYSNQPQHF.

CDR3 DNA sequence: TGTGCCAGCTCATCGTTTTTGACAGACAAACTGAACACTGAAGCTTTCTTT. Translating gives CASSSFLTDKLNTEAFF. The J gene is TRBJ1-1, the V gene TRBV18; possibly TRBD1 for D (5 bases). Germline lookup yields CDR1 KGHSH and CDR2 LQKENI. This CDR3 spans 17 amino acids. Trimming cost V 5 bases and J 0 bases, with 19 bases left between them. Drawing the rest from reference TRBV18 and TRBJ1-1, the complete variable domain is NAGVMQNPRHLVRRRGQEARLRCSPMKGHSHVYWYRQLPEEGLKFMVYLQKENIIDESGMPKERFSAEFPKEGPSILRIQQVVRGDSAAYFCASSSFLTDKLNTEAFFGQGTRLTVV.

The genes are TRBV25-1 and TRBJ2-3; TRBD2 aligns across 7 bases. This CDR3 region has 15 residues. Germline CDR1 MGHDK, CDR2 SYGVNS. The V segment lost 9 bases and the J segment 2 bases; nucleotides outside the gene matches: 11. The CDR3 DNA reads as TGTGCCAGTGGGGGGGTTAGCGGGTTCACAGATACGCAGTATTTT. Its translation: CASGGVSGFTDTQYF.

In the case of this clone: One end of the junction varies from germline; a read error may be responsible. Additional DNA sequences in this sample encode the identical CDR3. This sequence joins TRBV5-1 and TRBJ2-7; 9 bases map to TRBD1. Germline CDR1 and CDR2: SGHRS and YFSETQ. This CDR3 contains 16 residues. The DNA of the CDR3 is TGTGCCAGCAGCTTGAACAGGGGGCCCCCTGTTGACGAGCAGTACTTC. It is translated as CASSLNRGPPVDEQYF.

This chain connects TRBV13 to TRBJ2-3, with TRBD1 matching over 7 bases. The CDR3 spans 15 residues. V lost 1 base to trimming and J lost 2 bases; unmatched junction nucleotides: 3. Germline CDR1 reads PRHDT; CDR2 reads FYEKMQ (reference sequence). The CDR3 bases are TGTGCCAGCAGCTTAGTGGGGACAGCCACAGATACGCAGTATTTT. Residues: CASSLVGTATDTQYF.

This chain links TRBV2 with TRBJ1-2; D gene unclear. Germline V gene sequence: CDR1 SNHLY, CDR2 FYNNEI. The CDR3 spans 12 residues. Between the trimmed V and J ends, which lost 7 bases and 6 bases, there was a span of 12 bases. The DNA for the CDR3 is TGTGCCAGCAAGGCGGGCTTGGATGGCTACACCTTC. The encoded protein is CASKAGLDGYTF.

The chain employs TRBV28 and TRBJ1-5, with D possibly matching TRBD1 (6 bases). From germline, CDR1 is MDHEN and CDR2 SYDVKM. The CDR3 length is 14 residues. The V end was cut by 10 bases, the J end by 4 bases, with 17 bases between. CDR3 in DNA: TGTGCCACCTGGCGGGACAATTCGAATCAGCCCCAGCATTTT. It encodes CATWRDNSNQPQHF.

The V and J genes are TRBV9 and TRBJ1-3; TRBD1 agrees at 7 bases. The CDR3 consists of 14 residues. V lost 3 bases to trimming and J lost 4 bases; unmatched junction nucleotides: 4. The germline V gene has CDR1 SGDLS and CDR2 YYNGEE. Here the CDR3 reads CASSGTGVGNTIYF. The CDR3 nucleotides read TGTGCCAGCAGCGGAACAGGGGTCGGAAACACCATATATTTT.

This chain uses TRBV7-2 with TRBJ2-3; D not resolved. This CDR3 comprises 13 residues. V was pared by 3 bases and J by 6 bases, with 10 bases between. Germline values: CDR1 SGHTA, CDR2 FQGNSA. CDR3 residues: CASSFFSGDTQYF. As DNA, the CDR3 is TGTGCCAGCAGCTTCTTCTCCGGGGATACGCAGTATTTT.

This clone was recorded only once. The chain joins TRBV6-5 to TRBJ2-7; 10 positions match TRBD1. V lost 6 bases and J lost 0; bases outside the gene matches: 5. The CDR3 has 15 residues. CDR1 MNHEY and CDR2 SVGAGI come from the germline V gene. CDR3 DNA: TGTGCCAGCAGATATAGGACAGGGGGCTCCTACGAGCAGTACTTC. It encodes CASRYRTGGSYEQYF.

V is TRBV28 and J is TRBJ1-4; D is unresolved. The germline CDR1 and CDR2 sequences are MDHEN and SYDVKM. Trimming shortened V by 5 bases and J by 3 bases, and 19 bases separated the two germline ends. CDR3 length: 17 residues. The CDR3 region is CASSLPGGRRANEKLFF. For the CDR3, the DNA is TGTGCCAGCAGTCTGCCCGGAGGGCGGCGGGCTAATGAAAAACTGTTTTTT.